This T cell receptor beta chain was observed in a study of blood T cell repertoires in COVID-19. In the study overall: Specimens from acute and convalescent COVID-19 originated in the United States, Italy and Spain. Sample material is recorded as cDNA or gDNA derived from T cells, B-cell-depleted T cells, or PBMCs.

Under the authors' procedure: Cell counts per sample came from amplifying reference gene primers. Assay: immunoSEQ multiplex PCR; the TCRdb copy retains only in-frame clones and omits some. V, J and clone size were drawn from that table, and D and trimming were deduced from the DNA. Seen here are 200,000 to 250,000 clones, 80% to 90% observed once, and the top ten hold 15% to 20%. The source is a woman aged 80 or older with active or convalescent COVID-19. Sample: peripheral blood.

The CDR3 sequence is CASSVQGAYTEAFF. The CDR3, as DNA: TGTGCCAGTAGTGTACAGGGGGCTTACACTGAAGCTTTCTTT. The chain carries TRBV19 and TRBJ1-1, with TRBD1 identical over 9 bases. Germline values: CDR1 LNHDA, CDR2 SQIVND (reference sequence). V gave up 5 bases and J gave up 3 bases; unmatched junction bases: 4. CDR3 length: 14 amino acids.